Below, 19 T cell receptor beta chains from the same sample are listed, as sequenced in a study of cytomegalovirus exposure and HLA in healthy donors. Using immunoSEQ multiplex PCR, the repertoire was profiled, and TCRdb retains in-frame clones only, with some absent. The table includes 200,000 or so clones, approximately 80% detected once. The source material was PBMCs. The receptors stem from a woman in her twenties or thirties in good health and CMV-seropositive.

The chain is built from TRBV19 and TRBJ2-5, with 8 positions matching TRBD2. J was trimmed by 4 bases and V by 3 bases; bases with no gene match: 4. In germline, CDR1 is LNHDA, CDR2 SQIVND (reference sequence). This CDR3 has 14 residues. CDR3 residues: CASSMGRGAETQYF. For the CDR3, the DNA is TGTGCCAGTAGTATGGGGCGGGGGGCAGAGACCCAGTACTTC.

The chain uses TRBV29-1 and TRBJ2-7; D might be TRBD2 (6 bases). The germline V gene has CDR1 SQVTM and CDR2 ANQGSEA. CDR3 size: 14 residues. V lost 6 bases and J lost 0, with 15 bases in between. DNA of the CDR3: TGCAGCGTCTCACATAGCGGAAGCTCCTACGAGCAGTACTTC. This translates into CSVSHSGSSYEQYF.

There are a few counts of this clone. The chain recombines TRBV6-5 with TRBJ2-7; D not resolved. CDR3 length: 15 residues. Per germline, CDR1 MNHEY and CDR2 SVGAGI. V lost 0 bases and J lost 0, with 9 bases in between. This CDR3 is CASSYSAESSYEQYF. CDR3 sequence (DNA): TGTGCCAGCAGTTACTCGGCGGAAAGCTCCTACGAGCAGTACTTC.

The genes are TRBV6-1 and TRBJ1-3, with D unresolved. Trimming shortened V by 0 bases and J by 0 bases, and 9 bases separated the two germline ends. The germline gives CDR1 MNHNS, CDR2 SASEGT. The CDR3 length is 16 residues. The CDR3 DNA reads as TGTGCCAGCAGTGAAGCTGCGGTCTCCTCTGGAAACACCATATATTTT. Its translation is CASSEAAVSSGNTIYF.

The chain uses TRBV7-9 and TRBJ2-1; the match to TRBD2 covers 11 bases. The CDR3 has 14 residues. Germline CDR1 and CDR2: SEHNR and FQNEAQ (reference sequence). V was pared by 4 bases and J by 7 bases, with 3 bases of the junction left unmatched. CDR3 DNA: TGTGCCAGCAGCTCTAGCGGGAGGTGGAATGAGCAGTTCTTC. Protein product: CASSSSGRWNEQFF.

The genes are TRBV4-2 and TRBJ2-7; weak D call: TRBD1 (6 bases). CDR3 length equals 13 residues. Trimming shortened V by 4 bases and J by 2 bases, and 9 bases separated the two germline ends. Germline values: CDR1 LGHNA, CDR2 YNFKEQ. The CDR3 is CASSPGATYEQYF. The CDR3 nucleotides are TGTGCCAGCAGCCCAGGGGCCACCTACGAGCAGTACTTC.

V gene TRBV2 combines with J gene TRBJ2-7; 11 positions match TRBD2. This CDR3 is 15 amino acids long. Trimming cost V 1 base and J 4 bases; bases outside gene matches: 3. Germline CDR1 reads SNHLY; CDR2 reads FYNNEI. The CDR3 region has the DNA TGTGCCAGCAGTGAAGGGGTAGCGGGAGGGTACGAGCAGTACTTC. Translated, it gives CASSEGVAGGYEQYF.

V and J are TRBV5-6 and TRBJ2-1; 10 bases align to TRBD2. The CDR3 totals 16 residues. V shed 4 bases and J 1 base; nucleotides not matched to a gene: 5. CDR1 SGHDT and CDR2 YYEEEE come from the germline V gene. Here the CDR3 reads CASSPIAGGSYNEQFF. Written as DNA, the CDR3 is TGTGCCAGCAGCCCGATAGCGGGAGGATCCTACAATGAGCAGTTCTTC.

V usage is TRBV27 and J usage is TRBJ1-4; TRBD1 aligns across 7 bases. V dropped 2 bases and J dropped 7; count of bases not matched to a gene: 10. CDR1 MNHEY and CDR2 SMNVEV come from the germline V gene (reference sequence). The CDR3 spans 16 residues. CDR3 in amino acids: CASSLRAPGQVEKLFF. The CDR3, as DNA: TGTGCCAGCAGTTTAAGGGCCCCCGGACAGGTTGAAAAACTGTTTTTT.

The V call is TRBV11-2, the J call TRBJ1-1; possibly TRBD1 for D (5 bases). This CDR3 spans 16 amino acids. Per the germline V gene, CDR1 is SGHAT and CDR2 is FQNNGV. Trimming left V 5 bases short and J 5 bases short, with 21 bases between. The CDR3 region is CASSTTPPGGGTEAFF. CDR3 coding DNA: TGTGCCAGCAGCACCACCCCTCCCGGGGGGGGGACTGAAGCTTTCTTT.

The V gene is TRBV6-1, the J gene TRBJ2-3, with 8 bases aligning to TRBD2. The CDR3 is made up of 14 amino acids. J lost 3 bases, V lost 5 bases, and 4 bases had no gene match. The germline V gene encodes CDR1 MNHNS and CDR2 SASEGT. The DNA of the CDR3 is TGTGCCAGCAGTAGCGGGAGATGGACAGATACGCAGTATTTT. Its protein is CASSSGRWTDTQYF.

CDR3 sequence (DNA): TGTGCCAGCAGTCCAGACACTTACAATGAGCAGTTCTTC. Protein product: CASSPDTYNEQFF. The V gene is TRBV6-5, the J gene TRBJ2-1; D is uncertain. The V gene lost 5 bases and the J gene lost 4 bases, with 9 bases spanning the gap. The V gene's germline CDR1 is MNHEY and CDR2 SVGAGI. This CDR3 contains 13 residues.

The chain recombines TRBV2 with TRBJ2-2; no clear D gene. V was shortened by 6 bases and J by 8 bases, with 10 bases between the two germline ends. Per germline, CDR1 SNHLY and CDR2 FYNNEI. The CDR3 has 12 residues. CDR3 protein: CASSYSHGELFF. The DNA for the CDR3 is TGTGCCAGCAGCTACAGTCATGGGGAGCTGTTTTTT.

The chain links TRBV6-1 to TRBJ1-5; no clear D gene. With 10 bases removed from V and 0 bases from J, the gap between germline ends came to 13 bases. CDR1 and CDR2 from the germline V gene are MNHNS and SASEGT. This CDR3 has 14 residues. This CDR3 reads CATTWALSNQPQHF. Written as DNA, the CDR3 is TGTGCCACGACCTGGGCCCTTAGCAATCAGCCCCAGCATTTT.

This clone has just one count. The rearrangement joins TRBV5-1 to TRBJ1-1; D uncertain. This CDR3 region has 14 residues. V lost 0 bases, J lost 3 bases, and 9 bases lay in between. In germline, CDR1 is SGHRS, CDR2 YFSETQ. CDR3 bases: TGCGCCAGCAGCTTGGCGGTACTTTACACTGAAGCTTTCTTT. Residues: CASSLAVLYTEAFF.

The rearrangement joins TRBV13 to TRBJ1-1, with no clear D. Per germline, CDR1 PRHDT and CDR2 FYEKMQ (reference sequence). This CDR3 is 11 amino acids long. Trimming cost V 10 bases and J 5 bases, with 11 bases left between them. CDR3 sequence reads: CAITEGTEAFF. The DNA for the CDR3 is TGTGCCATCACCGAGGGTACTGAAGCTTTCTTT.

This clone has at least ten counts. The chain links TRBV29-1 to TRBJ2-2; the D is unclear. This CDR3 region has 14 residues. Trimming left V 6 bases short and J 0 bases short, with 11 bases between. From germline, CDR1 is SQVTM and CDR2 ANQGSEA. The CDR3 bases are TGCAGCGTCCTTGGGCTGGCGAACACCGGGGAGCTGTTTTTT. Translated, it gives CSVLGLANTGELFF.

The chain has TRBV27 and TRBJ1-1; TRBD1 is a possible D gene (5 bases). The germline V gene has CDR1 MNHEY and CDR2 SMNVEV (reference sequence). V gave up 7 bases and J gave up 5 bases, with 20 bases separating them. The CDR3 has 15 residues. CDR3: CASTSPSGGRTEAFF. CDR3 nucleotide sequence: TGTGCCAGCACCTCTCCCTCCGGGGGTAGGACTGAAGCTTTCTTT.

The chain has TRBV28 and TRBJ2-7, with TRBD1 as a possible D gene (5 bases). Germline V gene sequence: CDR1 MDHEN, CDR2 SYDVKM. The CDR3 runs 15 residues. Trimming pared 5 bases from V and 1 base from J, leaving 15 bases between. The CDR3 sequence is CASSLHPQGSYEQYF. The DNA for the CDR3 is TGTGCCAGCAGTCTCCACCCTCAGGGATCCTACGAGCAGTACTTC.